This T cell receptor (delta chain) was observed in a study of γδ T cells in repeated Plasmodium falciparum infection. This clone was counted a few times. Its antigen remains unknown. TCRdb's entry gives the protein of a much larger clone, which mismatches this DNA's translation at residue 11, likely from a read error; the protein reported here is translated from the DNA. TCRdb fed the multiplex PCR reads into CATT to redo clone calling. The sample holds about 57,000 delta-chain clones, around 1.7% seen once. General study results and limits: Many TCRgamma sequences overlapped between individuals in stable Vgamma9/Vdelta2+ repertoires.

Bulk repertoires came from Vgamma9/Vdelta2+ or Vdelta2-negative gammadelta T cells flow-sorted from PBMC. CDR3 length: 13 amino acids. Germline assignment: CDR1 TSWWSYY and CDR2 QGS. The V gene is TRDV1, the J gene TRDJ1; the D gene is possibly TRDD2 (6 bases). Sequencing was performed on gamma-delta T cells from blood. The clonotype comes from a pool of human donors (malaria-infected and uninfected, not separated). CDR3 protein: CALGDPTHDKPIF. Written as DNA, the CDR3 is TGTGCTCTTGGGGATCCTACCCACGATAAACCCATCTTT.